These 5 T cell receptor beta chains were all obtained from the same sample, sequenced in a study of blood T cell repertoires in COVID-19. Measured with immunoSEQ multiplex PCR; TCRdb has only the in-frame clones, and not every one. The table lists under 250,000 clones, 80% to 90% of them singletons. The material sequenced was peripheral blood. These TCRs come from a man over 45 who had recovered from COVID-19.

J is TRBJ2-3 and V is TRBV27, with 9 bases aligning to TRBD1. The CDR3 is made up of 16 amino acids. Germline values: CDR1 MNHEY, CDR2 SMNVEV (reference sequence). Losses at the gene ends were 5 bases for V and 2 bases for J; bases not matched to a gene: 8. As DNA, the CDR3 is TGTGCCAGCAGTCGCGGGACAGGGAGCTACACAGATACGCAGTATTTT. It translates to CASSRGTGSYTDTQYF.

CDR3 nucleotides: TGTGCCAGCAGTTTAGGACTAGCGGGAGAGGGAACGCAGTATTTT. It is translated as CASSLGLAGEGTQYF. The chain employs TRBV28 and TRBJ2-3, with 13 bases identical to TRBD2. J gave up 9 bases and V 2 bases, and 5 bases lay outside the gene matches. CDR1 and CDR2 from the germline V gene are MDHEN and SYDVKM. CDR3 length equals 15 residues.

This chain joins TRBV10-2 and TRBJ1-1; possible D gene TRBD1, 5 bases. Germline values: CDR1 WSHSY, CDR2 SAAADI. Trimming shortened V by 8 bases and J by 1 base, and 11 bases separated the two germline ends. This CDR3 has 13 amino acids. The CDR3 DNA reads TGCGCCAGCCGGGTGACAGCGAACACTGAAGCTTTCTTT. Its translation: CASRVTANTEAFF.

CDR3 amino acids: CASSETGTAQPQHF. Written as DNA, the CDR3 is TGCGCCAGCAGTGAGACAGGGACCGCACAGCCCCAGCATTTT. The chain uses TRBV10-2 and TRBJ1-5; possible D gene TRBD1, 6 bases. Germline CDR1 reads WSHSY; CDR2 reads SAAADI. V was pared by 2 bases and J by 7 bases, with 12 bases between. The CDR3 length is 14 residues.

This clone was observed a handful of times. The chain combines TRBV29-1 with TRBJ2-7, with D possibly being TRBD1 (5 bases). This CDR3 contains 12 residues. Germline V CDR1 and CDR2: SQVTM, ANQGSEA. V lost 5 bases, J lost 5 bases, and 13 bases lay in between. Here the CDR3 reads CSVRTNSNEQYF. In DNA form, the CDR3 reads TGCAGCGTTCGGACAAATAGCAACGAGCAGTACTTC.